The 29 T cell receptor beta chains below were found in one sample sequenced in a study of cytomegalovirus exposure and HLA in healthy donors. Use of 60 Vbeta and 13 Jbeta primers characterized the PCR. Sequenced by immunoSEQ multiplex PCR; TCRdb stores in-frame clones only, minus some. The table lists 70,000 to 95,000 clones, less than 65% of them singletons. The specimen was PBMCs. These receptors all come from a woman in her 30s in good health and CMV-seropositive.

This clone has more than one count but fewer than ten. This rearrangement joins TRBV11-2 to TRBJ1-3, with D unresolved. The CDR3 extends over 16 amino acids. Germline CDR1 is SGHAT and CDR2 is FQNNGV. Trimming took off 0 bases at V and 4 bases at J, with 13 bases between the two ends. The CDR3 here is CASSLESRGWGNTIYF. The CDR3 DNA reads TGTGCCAGCAGCTTAGAATCGCGGGGTTGGGGAAACACCATATATTTT. The variable domain in full, with the rest retrieved from reference TRBV11-2 and TRBJ1-3, is EAGVAQSPRYKIIEKRQSVAFWCNPISGHATLYWYQQILGQGPKLLIQFQNNGVVDDSQLPKDRFSAERLKGVDSTLKIQPAKLEDSAVYLCASSLESRGWGNTIYFGEGSWLTVV.

The J gene is TRBJ2-2, the V gene TRBV6-5, with a possible D match to TRBD2 (5 bases). The CDR3 sequence is 16 residues long. The V end was cut by 4 bases, the J end by 4 bases, with 16 bases between. In germline, CDR1 is MNHEY, CDR2 SVGAGI. CDR3 amino acids: CASSSLTGMTTGELFF. The CDR3 DNA follows: TGTGCCAGCAGTTCCCTGACGGGGATGACCACCGGGGAGCTGTTTTTT.

The rearrangement links TRBV18 to TRBJ2-2, with D possibly TRBD1 on 5 matching bases. Germline-derived CDR1 and CDR2 are KGHSH and LQKENI. This CDR3 comprises 15 residues. The germline V and J ends were trimmed by 3 bases and 2 bases, with 10 bases remaining between them. The CDR3 sequence: CASSPSQGNTGELFF. The DNA of the CDR3 is TGTGCCAGCTCACCGTCTCAGGGTAACACCGGGGAGCTGTTTTTT.

The chain has TRBV9 and TRBJ2-5, with 7 bases aligning to TRBD1. With V trimmed by 0 bases and J by 3 bases, 5 bases remained unmatched. Germline CDR1 and CDR2: SGDLS and YYNGEE. The CDR3 sequence is 15 residues long. CDR3 nucleotide sequence: TGTGCCAGCAGCGTAGCCCCAACAGGGGAAGAGACCCAGTACTTC. Protein product: CASSVAPTGEETQYF. Filled out from reference TRBV9 and TRBJ2-5, the complete variable domain reads DSGVTQTPKHLITATGQRVTLRCSPRSGDLSVYWYQQSLDQGLQFLIQYYNGEERAKGNILERFSAQQFPDLHSELNLSSLELGDSALYFCASSVAPTGEETQYFGPGTRLLVL.

The rearrangement links TRBV6-5 to TRBJ1-2, with D possibly matching TRBD1 (6 bases). The length of the CDR3 is 14 residues. Germline CDR1 is MNHEY and CDR2 is SVGAGI. V shed 7 bases and J shed 5 bases, with 17 bases lying between them. CDR3 loop: CASTVTGSLYGYTF. The CDR3 DNA follows: TGTGCCAGCACCGTGACAGGCTCCCTATATGGCTACACCTTC.

This chain connects TRBV28 to TRBJ2-7; maybe TRBD1 (5 bases). Trimming took 3 bases from V and 0 from J, leaving 12 bases between them. Germline CDR1 and CDR2: MDHEN and SYDVKM. The CDR3 totals 15 residues. CDR3 sequence (DNA): TGTGCCAGCAGTTTTAGGGGCATAAGCTCCTACGAGCAGTACTTC. Translating gives CASSFRGISSYEQYF.

This chain links TRBV7-6 with TRBJ2-2; tentatively, D is TRBD2 (7 bases). The germline gives CDR1 SGHVS, CDR2 FNYEAQ. Trimming removed 7 bases at V and 5 bases at J, with 20 bases between. This CDR3 has 16 amino acids. The DNA for the CDR3 is TGTGCCAGCACCGAAAGGGGGGGGTCAGGGACCGGGGAGCTGTTTTTT. This sequence encodes CASTERGGSGTGELFF.

As concerns this clone: Since the CDR3 does not end with the conserved phenylalanine or tryptophan, this likely comes from a read error. This chain connects TRBV6-1 to TRBJ1-6, with TRBD1 matching over 9 bases. V lost 2 bases and J lost 10; bases outside the gene matches: 9. Germline V lookup: CDR1 MNHNS, CDR2 SASEGT. This CDR3 is built from 16 residues. The CDR3 coding sequence is TGTGCCAGCAGTGAAATTGCGGGACAGGGTGGGTCACCCCTCCACCTT. Protein sequence: CASSEIAGQGGSPLHL.

The chain recombines TRBV6-6 with TRBJ1-1, with 7 bases lining up with TRBD1. The CDR3 extends over 14 amino acids. Germline trimming cut 6 bases from V and 2 bases from J; bases unmatched to any gene: 6. CDR1 and CDR2 from the germline V gene are MNHNY and SVGAGI (reference sequence). Written as DNA, the CDR3 is TGTGCCAGCAGGCTGACAGGGACCAACACTGAAGCTTTCTTT. Encoded protein: CASRLTGTNTEAFF.

This clone was seen only once. The chain uses TRBV5-8 and TRBJ1-2; D is ambiguous. Trimming removed 4 bases at V and 0 bases at J, with 7 bases between. The CDR3 sequence is 13 residues long. CDR1 SGHTS and CDR2 YDEGEE come from the germline V gene. The CDR3 DNA follows: TGTGCCAGCAGCCTGAGGCCTAACTATGGCTACACCTTC. This gives the protein CASSLRPNYGYTF.

The V call is TRBV7-3, the J call TRBJ1-2; the match to TRBD1 covers 7 bases. The CDR3 runs to 15 residues. Per germline, CDR1 SGHTA and CDR2 FQGTGA. Losses at the gene ends were 5 bases for V and 4 bases for J; bases not matched to a gene: 10. In nucleotides, the CDR3 is TGTGCCAGCAGCCCGGGACCCGGGACAGTCTATGGCTACACCTTC. It yields the protein CASSPGPGTVYGYTF. Supplemented by reference TRBV7-3 and TRBJ1-2, the full variable domain reads GAGVSQTPSNKVTEKGKYVELRCDPISGHTALYWYRQSLGQGPEFLIYFQGTGAADDSGLPNDRFFAVRPEGSVSTLKIQRTERGDSAVYLCASSPGPGTVYGYTFGSGTRLTVV.

This chain joins TRBV6-6 and TRBJ1-5, with TRBD1 identical over 7 bases. V was clipped by 4 bases and J by 6 bases; unmatched bases: 6. CDR1 MNHNY and CDR2 SVGAGI come from the germline V gene (reference sequence). The CDR3 is 14 residues long. The CDR3 DNA is TGTGCCAGCAGTTTGGCCCCAGGGGGTCAGCCCCAGCATTTT. This translates into CASSLAPGGQPQHF.

This chain links TRBV21-1 with TRBJ1-5; the D call in the table, TRBD1, was not verified against the DNA. TRBV21-1 is tagged as a pseudogene. The CDR3 is 16 residues long. The chain's CDR3 is CASSTGGTGGNQPQHF. CDR3 in DNA: TGTGCCAGCAGCACTGGTGGGACAGGAGGCAATCAGCCCCAGCATTTT.

The chain has TRBV27 and TRBJ1-2; D gene ambiguous. Germline-derived CDR1 and CDR2 are MNHEY and SMNVEV (reference sequence). The CDR3 runs to 13 residues. Trimming shortened V by 6 bases and J by 4 bases, and 12 bases separated the two germline ends. As DNA, the CDR3 is TGTGCCAGCAGCCCCGGACTGACCTATGGCTACACCTTC. Protein product: CASSPGLTYGYTF.

This chain joins TRBV6-1 and TRBJ1-3, with D perhaps TRBD1 (5 bases). CDR3 length: 14 amino acids. The germline V gene has CDR1 MNHNS and CDR2 SASEGT. The V and J ends lost 2 bases and 2 bases respectively, with 7 bases between them. This CDR3 reads CASSEIGAGNTIYF. The CDR3 DNA reads as TGTGCCAGCAGTGAAATAGGGGCTGGAAACACCATATATTTT.

The J gene is TRBJ2-7, the V gene TRBV5-1; TRBD1 might be the D (6 bases). CDR3 length equals 15 residues. The V end lost 2 bases, the J end lost 2 bases, and 14 bases lay between the germline ends. Germline V gives CDR1 SGHRS, CDR2 YFSETQ. The CDR3 sequence: CASSLSGVGAYEQYF. DNA for the CDR3: TGCGCCAGCAGCTTATCAGGGGTCGGGGCCTACGAGCAGTACTTC.

This clone was picked up a small number of times. J is TRBJ2-3 and V is TRBV5-1; TRBD2 is a possible D gene (5 bases). V was clipped by 4 bases and J by 1 base, with 19 bases between them. CDR3 size: 17 residues. The V gene's germline CDR1 is SGHRS and CDR2 YFSETQ. Here the CDR3 reads CASSQGSSDPRTDTQYF. The CDR3 DNA reads TGCGCCAGCAGCCAAGGGAGCAGTGACCCTCGCACAGATACGCAGTATTTT.

The genes are TRBV12-5 and TRBJ1-4; 8 positions match TRBD1. CDR1 and CDR2 (germline): LGHNT, FRNRAP. V lost 5 bases, J lost 5 bases, and 7 bases stayed unmatched. The CDR3 is 15 residues long. Here the CDR3 DNA reads TGTGCTAGTGGTCCGGGACAGGCAGAGAATGAAAAACTGTTTTTT. This sequence encodes CASGPGQAENEKLFF.

The rearrangement joins TRBV14 to TRBJ2-2, with 9 nucleotides matching TRBD2. This CDR3 has 14 residues. Germline V CDR1 and CDR2: SGHDN, FVKESK. With V trimmed by 3 bases and J by 7 bases, 3 bases remained unmatched. CDR3 amino acids: CASSQTSGHGELFF. The CDR3 bases are TGTGCCAGCAGCCAGACTAGCGGCCACGGGGAGCTGTTTTTT. Complete variable domain (other parts from reference TRBV14 and TRBJ2-2): EAGVTQFPSHSVIEKGQTVTLRCDPISGHDNLYWYRRVMGKEIKFLLHFVKESKQDESGMPNNRFLAERTGGTYSTLKVQPAELEDSGVYFCASSQTSGHGELFFGEGSRLTVL.

This clone was found a few times. This chain links TRBV4-3 with TRBJ1-4; 7 nucleotides align to TRBD1. The germline V gene has CDR1 LGHNA and CDR2 YSLEER. J lost 0 bases, V lost 4 bases, and 2 bases had no gene match. The CDR3 is 15 residues long. CDR3 in amino acids: CASSRGTATNEKLFF. As DNA, the CDR3 is TGCGCCAGCAGCCGGGGGACAGCAACTAATGAAAAACTGTTTTTT.

V usage is TRBV9 and J usage is TRBJ1-1, with D tentatively TRBD1 (5 bases). The germline V and J ends were trimmed by 2 bases and 6 bases, with 11 bases remaining between them. Per the germline V gene, CDR1 is SGDLS and CDR2 is YYNGEE. The CDR3 runs 13 residues. CDR3 sequence (DNA): TGTGCCAGCAGCGTCCGTCCGGGGGCTGAAGCTTTCTTT. The encoded protein is CASSVRPGAEAFF.

The rearrangement links TRBV4-1 to TRBJ1-5, with D uncertain. Trimming took off 0 bases at V and 2 bases at J, with 11 bases between the two ends. CDR1 is MGHRA, CDR2 YSYEKL, per germline. This CDR3 region has 16 residues. The CDR3 DNA sequence: TGCGCCAGCAGCCAAGACCGCCAACCGGGCAATCAGCCCCAGCATTTT. This sequence encodes CASSQDRQPGNQPQHF.

The chain is built from TRBV28 and TRBJ1-5; D is undetermined. Germline CDR1 and CDR2: MDHEN and SYDVKM. The CDR3 is 14 amino acids. Trimming took 6 bases from V and 11 from J, leaving 20 bases between them. Here the CDR3 reads CASREGRRLLAQHF. CDR3 nucleotide sequence: TGTGCCAGCAGAGAAGGACGGAGGCTTTTGGCCCAGCATTTT.

The rearrangement joins TRBV6-1 to TRBJ1-2; D remains unclear. With 8 bases removed from V and 8 bases from J, the gap between germline ends came to 18 bases. CDR1 is MNHNS and CDR2 is SASEGT in the germline V gene. The CDR3 spans 13 residues. CDR3 amino acids: CASFYLSRRGYTF. In DNA form, the CDR3 reads TGTGCCAGCTTCTACTTATCTAGGCGCGGCTACACCTTC.

The CDR3 loop reads CASSSGSPGSVSNQPQHF. CDR3 nucleotide sequence: TGTGCCAGCAGCTCCGGGTCCCCGGGGTCAGTTAGCAATCAGCCCCAGCATTTT. The chain joins TRBV5-8 to TRBJ1-5; no reliable D call. Germline V CDR1 and CDR2: SGHTS, YDEGEE. The ends were cut back, 3 bases at V and 0 bases at J, with 19 bases in the middle. The CDR3 totals 18 residues.

The CDR3 DNA sequence: TGTGCCGCTACGCCGAACGATCAACAGCCCCAGCATTTT. Its protein is CAATPNDQQPQHF. The V and J genes are TRBV6-1 and TRBJ1-5; D is unclear. V was pared by 11 bases and J by 7 bases, with 18 bases between. Germline V gene lookup returns CDR1 MNHNS and CDR2 SASEGT. The CDR3 spans 13 residues.

There are a few counts of this clone. The V gene is TRBV7-9, the J gene TRBJ1-2, with D possibly being TRBD1 (6 bases). The CDR3 is 14 residues long. The germline CDR1 and CDR2 sequences are SEHNR and FQNEAQ (reference sequence). Trimming removed 5 bases at V and 2 bases at J, with 12 bases between. The CDR3 protein is CASSQSTGNYGYTF. The CDR3 DNA reads as TGTGCCAGCAGCCAGAGTACAGGGAACTATGGCTACACCTTC.

This chain connects TRBV4-3 to TRBJ1-1, with TRBD1 as a possible D gene (6 bases). CDR3 length: 16 residues. V lost 0 bases to trimming and J lost 1 base, with 12 bases between them. Germline V gene sequence: CDR1 LGHNA, CDR2 YSLEER. CDR3 nucleotide sequence: TGCGCCAGCAGCCAAGACACGGGACACCCGAACACTGAAGCTTTCTTT. It is translated as CASSQDTGHPNTEAFF.

The chain combines TRBV10-3 with TRBJ2-1, with D perhaps TRBD1 (5 bases). CDR3 size: 13 residues. The V end was cut by 2 bases, the J end by 9 bases, with 11 bases between. Germline CDR1 ENHRY, CDR2 SYGVKD. The CDR3 loop is CAISEGYRGEQFF. The CDR3 DNA reads TGTGCCATCAGTGAGGGTTATAGGGGTGAGCAGTTCTTC.